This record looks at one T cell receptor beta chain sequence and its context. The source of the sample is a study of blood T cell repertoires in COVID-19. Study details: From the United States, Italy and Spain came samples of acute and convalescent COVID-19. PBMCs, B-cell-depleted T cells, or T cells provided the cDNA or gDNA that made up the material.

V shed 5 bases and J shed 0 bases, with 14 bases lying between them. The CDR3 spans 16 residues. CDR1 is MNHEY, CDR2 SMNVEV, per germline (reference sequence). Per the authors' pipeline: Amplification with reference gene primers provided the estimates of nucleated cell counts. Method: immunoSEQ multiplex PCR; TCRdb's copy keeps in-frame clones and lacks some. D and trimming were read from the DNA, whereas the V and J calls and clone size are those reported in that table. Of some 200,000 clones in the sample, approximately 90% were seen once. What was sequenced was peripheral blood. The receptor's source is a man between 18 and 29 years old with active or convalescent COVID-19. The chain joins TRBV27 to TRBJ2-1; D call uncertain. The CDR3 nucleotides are TGTGCCAGCAGTCTTTTCGGGTATAGCTCCTACAATGAGCAGTTCTTC. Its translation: CASSLFGYSSYNEQFF.